The TCR beta chain under discussion was sequenced for a study of blood T cells in healthy people across ages. At least 5.5 micrograms of total RNA were extracted per sample. The CDR3 is 15 amino acids. V was pared by 5 bases and J by 3 bases, with 9 bases of the junction left unmatched. Germline V gene sequence: CDR1 DFQATT, CDR2 SNEGSKA (reference sequence). Alongside a J-beta primer mix, a sample-barcoded 5' primer served in a second PCR lasting about 6 to 11 cycles. One entry per CDR3 protein, called by TCRdb with MiXCR from the 5' RACE reads. The data show about 1.4 million distinct CDR3 sequences, approximately 59% seen once.

V gene TRBV20-1 combines with J gene TRBJ2-1, with 8 bases that match TRBD2. The sequence was obtained from a man younger than 35 in good health. Sequencing used blood. The DNA for the CDR3 is TGCAGTGCTGGCTCTAGCGGGTTCCTCTACAATGAGCAGTTCTTC. Translation gives CSAGSSGFLYNEQFF.